Following are 20 T cell receptor beta chains from one sample sequenced in a study of cytomegalovirus exposure and HLA in healthy donors (dated by TCRdb to about 2017). Libraries were built with the immunoSEQ multiplex PCR assay. A mixture of 60 forward primers for TCR Vbeta segments and 13 reverse primers for TCR Jbeta segments was used in the multiplex PCR. TCRdb limited this immuneACCESS table to in-frame rearrangements with V and J called. A share of clones is missing; checked studies link under half to unresolved V genes, and the rest is unexplained. The sample records approximately 210,000 clones, approximately 80% of which are singletons. The top ten clones comprise about 9.4% of the sample. The sample taken for sequencing was PBMCs. These receptors were taken from a woman aged 45-65 years in good health and CMV-seropositive.

The J gene is TRBJ1-2, the V gene TRBV5-1; possible D gene TRBD1, 5 bases. CDR1 and CDR2 (germline): SGHRS, YFSETQ. The CDR3 sequence is 14 residues long. The V gene lost 0 bases and the J gene lost 7 bases, with 13 bases spanning the gap. CDR3 loop: CASSLAGGEPGYTF. DNA for the CDR3: TGCGCCAGCAGCTTGGCCGGGGGGGAACCTGGCTACACCTTC. The full variable domain, completed using reference TRBV5-1 and TRBJ1-2, is KAGVTQTPRYLIKTRGQQVTLSCSPISGHRSVSWYQQTPGQGLQFLFEYFSETQRNKGNFPGRFSGRQFSNSRSEMNVSTLELGDSALYLCASSLAGGEPGYTFGSGTRLTVV.

The V and J genes are TRBV27 and TRBJ2-7, with D maybe TRBD2 (6 bases). Germline loops: CDR1 MNHEY, CDR2 SMNVEV (reference sequence). The V gene lost 3 bases and the J gene lost 4 bases, with 16 bases spanning the gap. CDR3 length: 15 amino acids. This CDR3 reads CASSFSARGSYEQYF. CDR3 DNA: TGTGCCAGCAGTTTCTCCGCGCGGGGATCTTACGAGCAGTACTTC.

This sequence joins TRBV2 and TRBJ1-1, with a weak D call TRBD1 (6 bases). The CDR3 covers 15 residues. Trimming shortened V by 6 bases and J by 3 bases, and 17 bases separated the two germline ends. Germline V gene sequence: CDR1 SNHLY, CDR2 FYNNEI. The CDR3 DNA follows: TGTGCCAGCAGGGGGGCGGGCAGTAGAGACACTGAAGCTTTCTTT. This gives the protein CASRGAGSRDTEAFF.

On this clone itself: One junction end does not reproduce the germline sequence, and a read error may be involved. The chain carries TRBV6-5 and TRBJ2-7, with a weak D call TRBD1 (5 bases). From germline, CDR1 is MNHEY and CDR2 SVGAGI. This CDR3 spans 14 amino acids. The CDR3 region has the DNA TGTGCCAGCACTTACCGGGCAGGGCGCTACGAGCAGTACTTC. Translated, it gives CASTYRAGRYEQYF.

This chain uses TRBV19 with TRBJ1-6; TRBD1 matches 8 bases. V lost 8 bases and J lost 9; bases outside the gene matches: 6. This CDR3 region has 13 residues. Germline-derived CDR1 and CDR2 are LNHDA and SQIVND (reference sequence). The CDR3 sequence: CASGQGDFSPLHF. Written as DNA, the CDR3 is TGTGCCAGTGGACAGGGAGACTTTTCACCCCTCCACTTT.

The rearrangement uses TRBV28 and TRBJ2-1; 9 bases align to TRBD2. V was pared by 5 bases and J by 4 bases, with 9 bases of the junction left unmatched. CDR3 length: 16 amino acids. The germline V gene encodes CDR1 MDHEN and CDR2 SYDVKM. CDR3: CASSLLLSGGYNEQFF. CDR3 in DNA: TGTGCCAGCAGTCTTCTATTAAGCGGGGGGTACAATGAGCAGTTCTTC.

The chain couples TRBV27 to TRBJ2-5; D remains unclear. Germline-derived CDR1 and CDR2 are MNHEY and SMNVEV (reference sequence). There are 14 residues in the CDR3. Between the trimmed V and J ends, which lost 3 bases and 1 base, there was a span of 9 bases. The CDR3 here is CASSLRPRQETQYF. The CDR3 DNA sequence: TGTGCCAGCAGTTTGAGGCCCCGCCAAGAGACCCAGTACTTC.

The V call is TRBV27, the J call TRBJ1-1, with no clear D. The V gene lost 1 base and the J gene lost 5 bases, with 11 bases spanning the gap. This CDR3 has 14 residues. Germline V gives CDR1 MNHEY, CDR2 SMNVEV (reference sequence). CDR3 bases: TGTGCCAGCAGTTTATTATCGGGTAGGACTGAAGCTTTCTTT. This sequence encodes CASSLLSGRTEAFF.

The chain couples TRBV7-9 to TRBJ2-7, with 9 bases lining up with TRBD1. Germline CDR1 is SEHNR and CDR2 is FQNEAQ (reference sequence). The CDR3 has 15 amino acids. The V gene end was trimmed by 0 bases and the J gene end by 6 bases; junction bases not matched to a gene: 6. The CDR3: CASSLALGQGSEQYF. CDR3 sequence (DNA): TGTGCCAGCAGCTTAGCGCTGGGACAGGGTAGCGAGCAGTACTTC.

The CDR3 reads CASGRDIGYGYTF. CDR3 coding DNA: TGTGCTAGTGGCCGGGACATTGGCTATGGCTACACCTTC. The J gene is TRBJ1-2, the V gene TRBV12-5; tentative D call: TRBD1 (6 bases). The CDR3 length is 13 residues. Trimming shortened V by 6 bases and J by 4 bases, and 12 bases separated the two germline ends. Looked up from germline, CDR1 is LGHNT and CDR2 is FRNRAP.

The chain carries TRBV11-1 and TRBJ1-1; no definite D call. The CDR3 loop spans 12 amino acids. Germline loops: CDR1 SGHAT, CDR2 FQDESV (reference sequence). The V end was cut by 6 bases, the J end by 11 bases, with 16 bases between. The CDR3 spells CASRSGARRAFF. CDR3 nucleotide sequence: TGTGCCAGCAGGTCAGGCGCCAGAAGGGCTTTCTTT.

The rearrangement joins TRBV5-4 to TRBJ1-1; 7 nucleotides line up with TRBD1. Germline assignment: CDR1 SGHNT and CDR2 YYREEE (reference sequence). Germline trimming cut 4 bases from V and 6 bases from J; bases unmatched to any gene: 6. This CDR3 region has 13 residues. This chain's CDR3 is CASSREGAAEAFF. The CDR3 nucleotides are TGTGCCAGCAGCCGGGAGGGGGCTGCTGAAGCTTTCTTT.

The chain employs TRBV27 and TRBJ1-2; 7 positions match TRBD1. CDR1 is MNHEY, CDR2 SMNVEV, per germline (reference sequence). V was clipped by 5 bases and J by 4 bases; unmatched bases: 7. The CDR3 is 14 residues long. The CDR3 here is CASSPGQATYGYTF. The CDR3 nucleotides are TGTGCCAGCAGTCCCGGACAGGCTACCTATGGCTACACCTTC.

This clone was detected once. The germline gene is not matched at one end of the junction; a read error may be the cause. J is TRBJ2-7 and V is TRBV7-9; 9 nucleotides align to TRBD1. Germline V gene data show CDR1 as SEHNR and CDR2 as FQNEAQ (reference sequence). The CDR3 totals 12 residues. As DNA, the CDR3 is TGTTCCAGCAGCCGGACAGGGGTCGAGCAGTACTTC. Protein: CSSSRTGVEQYF.

In its sample, this clone was seen once. The V call is TRBV11-2, the J call TRBJ1-5; a weak D match, TRBD1 (5 bases). Germline CDR1 is SGHAT and CDR2 is FQNNGV. The length of the CDR3 is 14 residues. Trimming took off 4 bases at V and 4 bases at J, with 11 bases between the two ends. In DNA, the CDR3 is TGTGCCAGCAGCTCGGACGGACATAATCAGCCCCAGCATTTT. Translating it yields CASSSDGHNQPQHF.

The J gene is TRBJ1-2, the V gene TRBV28; D is unresolved. Looked up from germline, CDR1 is MDHEN and CDR2 is SYDVKM. CDR3 length equals 13 residues. V lost 11 bases and J 2 bases, leaving 15 bases between the germline ends. CDR3: CAGGGVRNYGYTF. The CDR3 DNA is TGTGCCGGAGGCGGGGTGAGAAACTATGGCTACACCTTC.

The genes are TRBV7-2 and TRBJ1-1; the D is unclear. V was clipped by 6 bases and J by 0 bases, with 14 bases between them. There are 15 residues in the CDR3. Germline lookup yields CDR1 SGHTA and CDR2 FQGNSA. The CDR3 sequence is CASRRPRPMNTEAFF. The CDR3 DNA reads TGTGCCAGCAGACGACCGAGGCCCATGAACACTGAAGCTTTCTTT.

In DNA form, the CDR3 reads TGTGCCAGCAGTTCCGGAGGAGTGGGGAGAGGAAACACCATATATTTT. Translation gives CASSSGGVGRGNTIYF. The V and J genes are TRBV6-5 and TRBJ1-3; unclear D gene. The germline CDR1 and CDR2 sequences are MNHEY and SVGAGI. The CDR3 has 16 residues. Between the trimmed V and J ends, which lost 4 bases and 4 bases, there was a span of 17 bases.

This clone was detected once. The chain is built from TRBV4-1 and TRBJ1-1, with 8 nucleotides matching TRBD1. Germline V gives CDR1 MGHRA, CDR2 YSYEKL. This CDR3 has 16 amino acids. The V and J ends lost 6 bases and 1 base, in that order; junction bases with no gene match: 10. The chain's CDR3 is CASRGNRGRRNTEAFF. As DNA, the CDR3 is TGCGCCAGCAGGGGAAACAGGGGGAGGAGGAACACTGAAGCTTTCTTT.

The gene calls are TRBV11-2 and TRBJ1-2, with a possible D match to TRBD1 (5 bases). The CDR3 is 15 amino acids. Trimming stripped 1 base from V and 5 bases from J, with 14 bases between. Germline-derived CDR1 and CDR2 are SGHAT and FQNNGV. CDR3 amino acids: CASSLGRTGRYGYTF. The DNA of the CDR3 is TGTGCCAGCAGCTTAGGCCGCACAGGACGGTATGGCTACACCTTC.